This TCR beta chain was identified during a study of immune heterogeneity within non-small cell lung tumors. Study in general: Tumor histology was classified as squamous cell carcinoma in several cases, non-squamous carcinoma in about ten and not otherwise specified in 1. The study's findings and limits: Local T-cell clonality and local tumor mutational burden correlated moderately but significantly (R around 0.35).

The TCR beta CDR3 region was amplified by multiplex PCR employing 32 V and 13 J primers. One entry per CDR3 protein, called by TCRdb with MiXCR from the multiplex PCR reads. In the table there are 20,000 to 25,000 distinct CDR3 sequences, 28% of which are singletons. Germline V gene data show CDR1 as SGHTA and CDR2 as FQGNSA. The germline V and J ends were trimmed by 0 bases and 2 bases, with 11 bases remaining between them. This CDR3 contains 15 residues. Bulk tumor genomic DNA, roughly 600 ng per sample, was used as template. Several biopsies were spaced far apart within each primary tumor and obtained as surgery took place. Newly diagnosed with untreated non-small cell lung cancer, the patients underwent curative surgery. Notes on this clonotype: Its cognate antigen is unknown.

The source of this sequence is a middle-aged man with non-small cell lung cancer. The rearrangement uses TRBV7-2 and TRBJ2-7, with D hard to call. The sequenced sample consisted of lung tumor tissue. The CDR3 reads CASSLANADPYEQYF. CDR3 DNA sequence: TGTGCCAGCAGCTTAGCGAATGCAGATCCCTACGAGCAGTACTTC.